A selection of T cell receptor beta chains follows, all from one sample in a study of CD8 T cells in Susac syndrome. MiXCR was run by TCRdb on the immunoSEQ multiplex PCR reads, yielding one entry per CDR3 protein. The table records 240,000 or so distinct CDR3 sequences, less than 96% of them present only once. The sequenced sample was CD4+ T cells from PBMCs. These receptors were taken from a human donor with Susac syndrome. Each CDR3 is given with its conserved first and last residue. A D gene is named only where the DNA matches it firmly. For some rows the clone size is stated as once, few or many, or as a class when expanded; others skip it.

d_call j_call v_call cdr3_length clone_size cdr3_nt cdr3_aa
NA TRBJ1-2 TRBV10-3 14 NA TGTGCCATCAGTGAGAGGACGGACCTCTATGGCTACACCTTC CAISERTDLYGYTF
NA TRBJ2-1 TRBV5-6 14 NA TGTGCCAGCAGCCGGGGACGTCCCACTGGTGAGCAGTTCTTC CASSRGRPTGEQFF
TRBD1 TRBJ2-7 TRBV29-1 13 NA TGCAGCGTAGCATGGGACAGATCCTACGAGCAGTACTTC CSVAWDRSYEQYF
NA TRBJ2-3 TRBV20-1 12 NA TGCAGTACCTGGGCCCCCGGGGATACGCAGTATTTT CSTWAPGDTQYF
NA TRBJ1-5 TRBV20-1 12 NA TGCAGTGCTAGAGATAACCAACCGCCCCAGCATTTT CSARDNQPPQHF
NA TRBJ1-1 TRBV9 13 NA TGTGCCAGCAGTCGGTCACCGAACACTGAAGCTTTCTTT CASSRSPNTEAFF
NA TRBJ2-7 TRBV12-3/TRBV12-4 12 NA TGTGCCAGCAGTAAAGCCACCTACGAGCAGTACTTC CASSKATYEQYF
NA TRBJ1-1 TRBV7-9 16 NA TGTGCCAGCAGCCATCCGGGGGGACGGCGGAACACTGAAGCTTTCTTT CASSHPGGRRNTEAFF
TRBD1 TRBJ2-1 TRBV19 16 NA TGTGCCAGCCTAAGAAACCCGGGACAGGGGTTAGGTGAGCAGTTCTTC CASLRNPGQGLGEQFF
TRBD1 TRBJ2-7 TRBV28 13 NA TGTGCCAGCGGGGACAGGGGAGCCTACGAGCAGTACTTC CASGDRGAYEQYF
NA TRBJ1-2 TRBV7-9 19 NA TGTGCCAGCAGCTTCCGGCTTAAGACAGGCGCCTCGAATAACTATGGCTACACCTTC CASSFRLKTGASNNYGYTF
NA TRBJ1-2 TRBV28 16 NA TGTGCCATCCTGGACAGCCTAACCAGAGGGGGCTATGGCTACACCTTC CAILDSLTRGGYGYTF
NA TRBJ2-1 TRBV7-9 13 NA TGTGCCAGCAACCGCGGGGAGAGGAATGAGCAGTTCTTC CASNRGERNEQFF
NA TRBJ1-2 TRBV23-1 12 NA TGCGCCAGCAGTCACCCGACCTGGGGCTACACCTTC CASSHPTWGYTF
NA TRBJ2-7 TRBV30 12 NA TGTGCCTGGAATAAGAGACCTGACGAGCAGTACTTC CAWNKRPDEQYF
TRBD2 TRBJ2-1 TRBV2 16 NA TGTGCCAGCAGTGGGGCTAGCGGGAGATTATACAATGAGCAGTTCTTC CASSGASGRLYNEQFF
NA TRBJ1-2 TRBV24-1 13 NA TGTGCCACCAGAGGGGAGAAGAGCTATGGCTACACCTTC CATRGEKSYGYTF
TRBD1 TRBJ1-1 TRBV3-1 15 once TGTGCCAGCAGCCCTCCCGGGACAGGGCACACTGAAGCTTTCTTT CASSPPGTGHTEAFF
NA TRBJ2-6 TRBV19 15 NA TGTGCCACCTACCCTCGCGGTTCGGGGGCCAACGTCCTGACTTTC CATYPRGSGANVLTF
NA TRBJ2-7 TRBV5-1 14 NA TGCGCCAGCAGCGAAGCCGGGACACTCTACGAGCAGTACTTC CASSEAGTLYEQYF
TRBD1 TRBJ2-7 TRBV20-1 14 NA TGCAGTGCTAGAGACCACAGGGGGCTCTACGAGCAGTACTTC CSARDHRGLYEQYF
NA TRBJ1-1 TRBV6-5 13 NA TGTGCCAGCAGTTACTCACAGAGATCTGAAGCTTTCTTT CASSYSQRSEAFF
TRBD1 TRBJ2-7 TRBV15 12 NA TGTGCCACCAGCACAGGACCGGGACAGGCCGACTTC CATSTGPGQADF
NA TRBJ2-1 TRBV27 15 NA TGTGCCAGCAGCTTCCGGGACAACCTAGGCAATGAGCAGTTCTTC CASSFRDNLGNEQFF
NA TRBJ2-3 TRBV12-3/TRBV12-4 12 NA TGTGCCAGCAGTTATTCCACAGATACGCAGTATTTT CASSYSTDTQYF
NA TRBJ2-7 TRBV5-6 14 once TGTGCCAGCAGCTTGGTGGAGGGCCTGGACGAGCAGTACTTC CASSLVEGLDEQYF
TRBD2 TRBJ2-1 TRBV20-1 15 NA TGCAGTGCTAGGAAAACTAGCGGGAGGGACAATGAGCAGTTCTTC CSARKTSGRDNEQFF